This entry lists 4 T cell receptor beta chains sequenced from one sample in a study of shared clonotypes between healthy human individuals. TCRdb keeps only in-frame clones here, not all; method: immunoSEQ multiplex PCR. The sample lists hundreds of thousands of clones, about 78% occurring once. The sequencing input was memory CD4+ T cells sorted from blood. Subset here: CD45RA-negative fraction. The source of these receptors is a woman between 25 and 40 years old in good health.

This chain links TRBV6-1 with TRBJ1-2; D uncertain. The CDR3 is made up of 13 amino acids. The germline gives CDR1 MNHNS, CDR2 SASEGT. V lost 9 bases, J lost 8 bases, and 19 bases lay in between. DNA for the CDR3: TGTGCCAGTCTCGAAGACGGCCGGGGAGGCTACACCTTC. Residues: CASLEDGRGGYTF.

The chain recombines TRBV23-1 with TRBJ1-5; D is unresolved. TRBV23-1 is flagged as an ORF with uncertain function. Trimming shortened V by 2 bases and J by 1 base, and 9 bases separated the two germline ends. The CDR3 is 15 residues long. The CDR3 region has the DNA TGCGCCAGCAGTCAAGGCGACAAGAGCAATCAGCCCCAGCATTTT. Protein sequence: CASSQGDKSNQPQHF.

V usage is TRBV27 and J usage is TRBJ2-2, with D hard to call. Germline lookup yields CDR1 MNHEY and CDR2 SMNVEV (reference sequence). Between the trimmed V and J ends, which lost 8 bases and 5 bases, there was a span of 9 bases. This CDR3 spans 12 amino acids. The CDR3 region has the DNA TGTGCCAGCTCGACCCGGACCGGGGAGCTGTTTTTT. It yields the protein CASSTRTGELFF.

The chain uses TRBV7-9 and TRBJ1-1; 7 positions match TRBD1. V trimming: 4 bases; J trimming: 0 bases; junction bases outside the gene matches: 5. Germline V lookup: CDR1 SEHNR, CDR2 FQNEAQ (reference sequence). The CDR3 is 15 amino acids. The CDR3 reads CASSSRTGLNTEAFF. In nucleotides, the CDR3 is TGTGCCAGCAGCTCCCGGACAGGATTGAACACTGAAGCTTTCTTT.